This passage covers 12 T cell receptor beta chains from one sample sequenced in a study of T cell changes during pregnancy in multiple sclerosis. The table came from immunoSEQ multiplex PCR; TCRdb's copy has only in-frame clones and leaves some out. Here the sample spans around 88,000 clones, roughly 92% being singletons. The specimen comprised peripheral blood, sampled in the first trimester of pregnancy. The receptor source for this set is a female donor with multiple sclerosis, enrolled in a pregnancy study.

The chain combines TRBV7-2 with TRBJ2-3; D possibly corresponds to TRBD2 (5 bases). Germline assignment: CDR1 SGHTA and CDR2 FQGNSA. The CDR3 is 16 amino acids. V lost 1 base and J lost 6, with 17 bases in between. The DNA of the CDR3 is TGTGCCAGCAGCTTAGTCTTTCTGGGAGATAGGGATACGCAGTATTTT. Translation gives CASSLVFLGDRDTQYF. Based on the CDR3 plus reference TRBV7-2 and TRBJ2-3, the full variable domain is GAGVSQSPSNKVTEKGKDVELRCDPISGHTALYWYRQSLGQGLEFLIYFQGNSAPDKSGLPSDRFSAERTGGSVSTLTIQRTQQEDSAVYLCASSLVFLGDRDTQYFGPGTRLTVL.

This clone was seen a single time. The junction shows a germline mismatch at one end, possibly a read error. The rearrangement uses TRBV19 and TRBJ2-7; tentative D call: TRBD1 (6 bases). This CDR3 has 13 amino acids. Germline assignment: CDR1 LNHDA and CDR2 SQIVND (reference sequence). DNA for the CDR3: TGTGCCAGTAGTAGGACCGGGACAACCATCCCCCTTTTC. Translated, it gives CASSRTGTTIPLF.

This chain connects TRBV6-5 to TRBJ2-6; D is perhaps TRBD1 (6 bases). CDR3 length equals 15 residues. Germline CDR1 is MNHEY and CDR2 is SVGAGI. The V gene lost 6 bases and the J gene lost 5 bases, with 14 bases spanning the gap. CDR3 sequence: CASSRPTGRANVLTF. The CDR3 DNA reads TGTGCCAGCAGCCGGCCCACAGGGCGGGCCAACGTCCTGACTTTC.

The rearrangement uses TRBV2 and TRBJ1-2; 7 bases match TRBD1. In germline, CDR1 is SNHLY, CDR2 FYNNEI. Unmatched junction bases numbered 11, after V lost 6 bases and J lost 4 bases. The length of the CDR3 is 15 residues. The CDR3 DNA reads TGTGCCAGCAGCGCCCGGGACAGCTCGGTCTATGGCTACACCTTC. Protein product: CASSARDSSVYGYTF.

The rearrangement links TRBV20-1 to TRBJ2-7; weak D call: TRBD2 (6 bases). Germline V gives CDR1 DFQATT, CDR2 SNEGSKA (reference sequence). With 7 bases removed from V and 3 bases from J, the gap between germline ends came to 10 bases. The CDR3 runs to 11 residues. The CDR3 nucleotides read TGCAGTGTGACGGAGGGCTACGAGCAGTACTTC. It yields the protein CSVTEGYEQYF.

The chain carries TRBV7-2 and TRBJ1-1; TRBD1 matches at 11 bases. In germline, CDR1 is SGHTA, CDR2 FQGNSA. With 5 bases clipped from V and 5 bases from J, the junction kept 10 bases outside the gene matches. This CDR3 contains 16 residues. The CDR3 region is CASSISAGTGGTEAFF. The CDR3 DNA reads TGTGCCAGCAGCATAAGCGCCGGGACAGGGGGTACTGAAGCTTTCTTT.

The rearrangement links TRBV7-2 to TRBJ2-7; a weak D match, TRBD1 (5 bases). There are 13 residues in the CDR3. The germline V gene has CDR1 SGHTA and CDR2 FQGNSA. The V end was cut by 2 bases, the J end by 7 bases, with 12 bases between. This CDR3 is CASSLMSGREQYF. The CDR3 DNA reads as TGTGCCAGCAGCTTAATGTCAGGGCGAGAGCAGTACTTC.

This chain connects TRBV5-1 to TRBJ1-2, with D maybe TRBD1 (5 bases). V was clipped by 4 bases and J by 3 bases, with 7 bases between them. CDR3 length: 12 amino acids. Germline CDR1 and CDR2: SGHRS and YFSETQ. CDR3 protein: CASSPGYYGYTF. CDR3 bases: TGCGCCAGCAGCCCAGGGTACTATGGCTACACCTTC.

This sequence joins TRBV28 and TRBJ1-2; a weak D match, TRBD1 (5 bases). V lost 7 bases, J lost 4 bases, and 10 bases lay in between. Germline V gene lookup returns CDR1 MDHEN and CDR2 SYDVKM. This CDR3 contains 12 residues. The CDR3 bases are TGTGCCAGCATGGGGGGTCTCTATGGCTACACCTTC. Protein product: CASMGGLYGYTF.

This chain uses TRBV5-6 with TRBJ2-1; TRBD1 matches at 8 bases. The CDR3 is 15 residues long. V shed 3 bases, J shed 7 bases, and the junction held 9 bases outside the gene matches. Germline values: CDR1 SGHDT, CDR2 YYEEEE. CDR3 region: CASSSRQGRWNEQFF. CDR3 nucleotide sequence: TGTGCCAGCAGCTCCCGACAGGGGCGGTGGAATGAGCAGTTCTTC.

This chain links TRBV7-2 with TRBJ1-3; D uncertain. V was clipped by 8 bases and J by 0 bases, with 8 bases between them. Germline CDR1 and CDR2: SGHTA and FQGNSA. The CDR3 consists of 13 residues. The CDR3 nucleotides are TGTGCCAGCGTCCGGGGCTCTGGAAACACCATATATTTT. Translated, it gives CASVRGSGNTIYF. The variable domain in full, completed from reference TRBV7-2 and TRBJ1-3, reads GAGVSQSPSNKVTEKGKDVELRCDPISGHTALYWYRQSLGQGLEFLIYFQGNSAPDKSGLPSDRFSAERTGGSVSTLTIQRTQQEDSAVYLCASVRGSGNTIYFGEGSWLTVV.

This chain links TRBV11-2 with TRBJ2-3; tentative D call: TRBD2 (5 bases). The germline V and J ends were trimmed by 3 bases and 5 bases, with 18 bases remaining between them. There are 16 residues in the CDR3. The germline V gene has CDR1 SGHAT and CDR2 FQNNGV. The CDR3 spells CASSFLGRAQVDTQYF. The CDR3 region has the DNA TGTGCCAGCAGCTTCCTTGGGCGGGCGCAGGTAGATACGCAGTATTTT. Looking up the rest from reference TRBV11-2 and TRBJ2-3 gives the full variable domain: EAGVAQSPRYKIIEKRQSVAFWCNPISGHATLYWYQQILGQGPKLLIQFQNNGVVDDSQLPKDRFSAERLKGVDSTLKIQPAKLEDSAVYLCASSFLGRAQVDTQYFGPGTRLTVL.